Below, 22 T cell receptor beta chains from the same sample are listed, as sequenced in a study of response to subunit inactivated influenza vaccine. TCRdb processed the RT-PCR reads anew with MiXCR; each CDR3 protein has one entry. This sample carries approximately 170,000 distinct CDR3 sequences, about 12% of them seen once, and the ten largest clones take 29%. This sample was shared with a second study, whose subject was T cells expressing NK-cell markers. In that study: Template switching by 5'RACE with UMIs generated the TCR beta cDNA.

The sample was CD8+ T cells sorted from PBMCs, taken 11 to 12 days after vaccination. Receptor source: a middle-aged man who received an inactivated influenza vaccine.

CDR3 DNA: TGTGCCAGCAGCGTGTATCTCCAGAAGAACACTGAAGCTTTCTTT. This sequence encodes CASSVYLQKNTEAFF. The rearrangement uses TRBV7-6 and TRBJ1-1; no clear D. This CDR3 contains 15 residues. Germline V gene sequence: CDR1 SGHVS, CDR2 FNYEAQ. Trimming shortened V by 5 bases and J by 1 base, and 14 bases separated the two germline ends. The complete variable domain, with remaining parts taken from reference TRBV7-6 and TRBJ1-1, reads GAGVSQSPRYKVTKRGQDVALRCDPISGHVSLYWYRQALGQGPEFLTYFNYEAQQDKSGLPNDRFSAERPEGSISTLTIQRTEQRDSAMYRCASSVYLQKNTEAFFGQGTRLTVV.

This clonotype has a handful of counts. This chain joins TRBV28 and TRBJ2-3, with 12 bases that match TRBD2. CDR1 and CDR2 from the germline V gene are MDHEN and SYDVKM. The CDR3 has 20 residues. V was clipped by 4 bases and J by 4 bases; unmatched bases: 18. CDR3 sequence reads: CASSSLNLLAGGPESDTQYF. The CDR3 DNA sequence: TGTGCCAGCAGTTCCCTGAACCTGCTAGCGGGAGGGCCTGAGTCAGATACGCAGTATTTT.

CDR3 in amino acids: CASSLTSGGLYNEQFF. In DNA, the CDR3 is TGCGCCAGCAGCTTGACTAGCGGGGGGCTCTACAATGAGCAGTTCTTC. The chain carries TRBV5-1 and TRBJ2-1; 12 nucleotides match TRBD2. This CDR3 contains 16 residues. CDR1 SGHRS and CDR2 YFSETQ come from the germline V gene. V was pared by 1 base and J by 3 bases, with 2 bases of the junction left unmatched.

This clonotype appeared a few times. CDR3 amino acids: CASSQTSGQALFEQFF. CDR3 DNA: TGTGCCAGCAGCCAGACAAGCGGACAGGCCCTCTTTGAGCAGTTCTTC. The V and J genes are TRBV3-1 and TRBJ2-1; 7 bases agree with TRBD1. Germline assignment: CDR1 LGHDT and CDR2 YNNKEL (reference sequence). V was pared by 3 bases and J by 9 bases, with 14 bases of the junction left unmatched. The CDR3 has 16 residues.

This clonotype was seen a few times. The genes are TRBV14 and TRBJ2-1; D not resolved. The CDR3 length is 12 residues. Looked up from germline, CDR1 is SGHDN and CDR2 is FVKESK. With 4 bases removed from V and 5 bases from J, the gap between germline ends came to 6 bases. The CDR3 region has the DNA TGTGCCAGCAGCCCCGCGAACAATGAGCAGTTCTTC. It codes for CASSPANNEQFF.

The J gene is TRBJ2-2, the V gene TRBV29-1, with D unresolved. This CDR3 is built from 13 residues. Germline V gives CDR1 SQVTM, CDR2 ANQGSEA. Deletions cut 2 bases from V and 1 base from J, with 5 bases between. CDR3 coding DNA: TGCAGCGTTGAACCACAGAACACCGGGGAGCTGTTTTTT. Its translation is CSVEPQNTGELFF.

CDR3 nucleotide sequence: TGTGCCAGCAGAAGGGCCTACAATGAGCAGTTCTTC. Translating gives CASRRAYNEQFF. J is TRBJ2-1 and V is TRBV27; D is ambiguous. Germline V gives CDR1 MNHEY, CDR2 SMNVEV (reference sequence). V was pared by 6 bases and J by 2 bases, with 5 bases between. This CDR3 has 12 amino acids.

The J gene is TRBJ2-1, the V gene TRBV19; D gene uncertain. The germline V and J ends were trimmed by 5 bases and 4 bases, with 15 bases remaining between them. CDR3 length: 15 residues. Germline CDR1 LNHDA, CDR2 SQIVND (reference sequence). The CDR3 loop reads CASSWTESPYNEQFF. In DNA form, the CDR3 reads TGTGCCAGTAGTTGGACCGAATCCCCTTACAATGAGCAGTTCTTC.

This clonotype was observed at least ten times. This chain joins TRBV6-2 or TRBV6-3 and TRBJ2-6; D may be TRBD1 or TRBD2 (5 bases each). V shed 6 bases and J shed 3 bases, with 12 bases lying between them. Germline lookup yields CDR1 MNHEY and CDR2 SVGEGT. The CDR3 runs to 15 residues. CDR3 residues: CASRPQGDGANVLTF. DNA for the CDR3: TGTGCCAGCAGGCCCCAGGGAGATGGGGCCAACGTCCTGACTTTC.

The V and J genes are TRBV27 and TRBJ2-4; tentatively, D is TRBD2 (6 bases). The CDR3 runs to 16 residues. Germline V gene data show CDR1 as MNHEY and CDR2 as SMNVEV (reference sequence). V lost 8 bases, J lost 1 base, and 18 bases lay in between. CDR3 amino acids: CASSPRGYTAKNIQYF. As DNA, the CDR3 is TGTGCCAGCTCCCCCCGGGGGTACACCGCCAAAAACATTCAGTACTTC.

V is TRBV4-1 and J is TRBJ1-5; TRBD1 aligns across 8 bases. This CDR3 has 16 amino acids. Unmatched junction bases numbered 12, after V lost 4 bases and J lost 7 bases. Germline CDR1 is MGHRA and CDR2 is YSYEKL. CDR3 coding DNA: TGCGCCAGCAGCCGAGTGACAGGGGCGGGCGGGCAGCCCCAGCATTTT. Amino acid sequence: CASSRVTGAGGQPQHF.

This clonotype was seen repeatedly, ten times or more. The chain recombines TRBV12-3 or TRBV12-4 with TRBJ2-2, with 7 bases aligning to TRBD1. After removal of 5 bases from V and 4 bases from J, the junction contained 7 bases not matched to a gene. CDR3 length equals 15 residues. The CDR3 sequence is CASSPTGQVTGELFF. The CDR3 DNA sequence: TGTGCCAGCAGTCCCACCGGACAGGTCACCGGGGAGCTGTTTTTT.

In this sample, this clonotype turned up many times. The chain uses TRBV29-1 and TRBJ2-1; D not resolved. CDR3 length: 13 residues. Trimming stripped 0 bases from V and 8 bases from J, with 11 bases between. Germline-derived CDR1 and CDR2 are SQVTM and ANQGSEA. CDR3 nucleotides: TGCAGCGTTGAAGATGAGTACGAAGATGAGCAGTTCTTC. Its translation: CSVEDEYEDEQFF.

This clonotype was picked up a small number of times. The V call is TRBV30, the J call TRBJ2-3; D gene ambiguous. The germline gives CDR1 GTSNPN, CDR2 SVGIG (reference sequence). V was trimmed by 2 bases and J by 2 bases, leaving 8 bases between them. The CDR3 sequence is 13 residues long. CDR3 sequence reads: CAWSWYFTDTQYF. As DNA, the CDR3 is TGTGCCTGGAGTTGGTACTTCACAGATACGCAGTATTTT.

This clonotype was observed a few times. The V and J genes are TRBV5-5 and TRBJ2-7, with 8 bases identical to TRBD1. CDR3 length: 13 residues. J lost 5 bases, V lost 3 bases, and 4 bases had no gene match. Per germline, CDR1 SGHKS and CDR2 YYEKEE (reference sequence). CDR3 residues: CASSYWTGNEQYF. Written as DNA, the CDR3 is TGTGCCAGCAGCTATTGGACAGGGAACGAGCAGTACTTC.

The rearrangement uses TRBV7-3 and TRBJ2-1; D may match TRBD1 or TRBD2 (5 bases each). V was trimmed by 3 bases and J by 5 bases, leaving 11 bases between them. The V gene's germline CDR1 is SGHTA and CDR2 FQGTGA. The CDR3 runs to 14 residues. CDR3: CASSFGGTNNEQFF. The CDR3 DNA sequence: TGTGCCAGCAGCTTTGGGGGTACCAACAATGAGCAGTTCTTC.

This clonotype was recorded many times. The CDR3, as DNA: TGTGCCAGCAGTTACCCCGAACAGGGGCAGCCCCAGCATTTT. Its protein is CASSYPEQGQPQHF. V usage is TRBV6-2 or TRBV6-3 and J usage is TRBJ1-5, with 7 bases aligning to TRBD1. Germline values: CDR1 MNHEY, CDR2 SVGEGT. The CDR3 is 14 amino acids. V shed 2 bases and J 7 bases; nucleotides not matched to a gene: 5.

This clonotype has at least ten counts. V usage is TRBV2 and J usage is TRBJ2-7; the match to TRBD2 covers 7 bases. The V segment lost 6 bases and the J segment 0 bases; nucleotides outside the gene matches: 5. This CDR3 is built from 14 residues. Germline-derived CDR1 and CDR2 are SNHLY and FYNNEI. This CDR3 is CASRWGGSSYEQYF. The CDR3 coding sequence is TGTGCCAGCAGGTGGGGGGGTAGCTCCTACGAGCAGTACTTC.

Concerning this clonotype itself: Sequence at one end of the junction differs from germline and may be a read error. The V gene is TRBV6-1, the J gene TRBJ1-2; the D is unclear. This CDR3 contains 13 residues. CDR1 is MNHNS and CDR2 is SASEGT in the germline V gene. The CDR3: CASSEGLSYGYTF. In DNA form, the CDR3 reads TGTGCCAGCAGCGAAGGGCTGTCCTATGGCTACACCTTC.

This clonotype showed up many times. The chain couples TRBV29-1 to TRBJ2-2; possible D gene TRBD1, 6 bases. The CDR3 covers 14 residues. Germline V lookup: CDR1 SQVTM, CDR2 ANQGSEA. V lost 7 bases, J lost 1 base, and 13 bases lay in between. CDR3 residues: CSASDRKNTGELFF. The CDR3 DNA sequence: TGCAGCGCAAGCGACAGGAAGAACACCGGGGAGCTGTTTTTT.

This clonotype was found a few times. This chain links TRBV12-3 or TRBV12-4 with TRBJ1-5; TRBD1 matches at 8 bases. V was pared by 6 bases and J by 4 bases, with 8 bases of the junction left unmatched. This CDR3 comprises 15 residues. The CDR3 DNA follows: TGTGCCAGCAGCATAACAGGGGGAGGGAATCAGCCCCAGCATTTT. Its translation is CASSITGGGNQPQHF.

This chain's CDR3 is CASSYAIFLETQYF. The CDR3 nucleotides read TGTGCCAGCAGTTACGCCATTTTCTTAGAGACCCAGTACTTC. The chain combines TRBV6-2 or TRBV6-3 with TRBJ2-5; D remains unclear. Germline CDR1 MNHEY, CDR2 SVGEGT. The CDR3 runs to 14 residues. Trimming cost V 2 bases and J 4 bases, with 11 bases left between them.